This T cell receptor (beta chain) originates from a study of cytomegalovirus exposure and HLA in healthy donors. This CDR3 is built from 15 residues. CDR1 is SGHVS and CDR2 is FQNEAQ in the germline V gene. V lost 4 bases to trimming and J lost 13 bases; unmatched junction nucleotides: 14. Comments on this clone: Its specificity is unknown.

Amplification used 60 Vbeta primers and 13 Jbeta primers. Generated by immunoSEQ multiplex PCR, the TCRdb table keeps only in-frame clones and is missing some. This sample carries about 300,000 clones, 86% of them seen once, and the ten largest clones take around 4.2%. Study results and caveats: When presence/absence was analysed, sequencing depth was taken to be roughly uniform across donors. Using the classifier, cytomegalovirus status was reportedly diagnosed with high specificity and sensitivity.

The receptor was isolated from a man aged 40-55 years in good health and CMV-seropositive. Sequences were obtained from PBMCs. The V gene is TRBV7-8, the J gene TRBJ1-4; 8 bases are a match to TRBD1. The DNA of the CDR3 is TGTGCCAGCAGCTCCCGGACAGGGCCCCGGTTAGGACTGTTTTTT. Its translation is CASSSRTGPRLGLFF.